The following is a T cell receptor beta chain sequence with its context. CDR1 MGHRA and CDR2 YSYEKL come from the germline V gene. This CDR3 has 13 amino acids. V was shortened by 4 bases and J by 6 bases, with 13 bases between the two germline ends. Seattle participants joined during active infection and were tracked over time. The data were taken from a study of blood T cell repertoires in COVID-19. The wider study: COVID-19 samples from acute and convalescent phases originated in the United States, Italy and Spain. The cDNA or gDNA used as material had been derived from T cells, B-cell-depleted T cells, or PBMCs.

Methods used by the authors: How many nucleated cells were present was estimated from reference gene primer amplification. Method: immunoSEQ multiplex PCR; TCRdb's copy keeps in-frame clones and lacks some. The DNA was the basis for D and trimming; V, J and clone size are from that table. The table has about 140,000 clones, 88% seen once; the top ten hold under 3%. Sequencing was performed on peripheral blood. The V gene is TRBV4-1, the J gene TRBJ2-7, with D uncertain. This receptor was obtained from a human donor with COVID-19, enrolled during active disease. The donor label of this sample is uncertain. CDR3 amino acids: CASSLSPVSEQYF. CDR3 DNA: TGCGCCAGCAGCCTAAGTCCTGTTAGCGAGCAGTACTTC.